Sequencing of this T cell receptor beta chain was carried out in a study of identical twins. Study observations and caveats: Researchers reported weaker excess twin sharing in beta out-of-frame sequences.

V was trimmed by 0 bases and J by 0 bases, leaving 3 bases between them. The germline V gene encodes CDR1 SGHRS and CDR2 YFSETQ. The CDR3 is 14 amino acids. This clonotype was observed a few times. Antigen: not known. The authors used template switching to add a universal primer site and gave cDNA unique molecular identifiers. TCRdb reanalysed the 5' RACE reads using MiXCR and keeps one entry per CDR3 protein. The sample has about 330,000 distinct CDR3 sequences, around 12% seen once. A further study also used this sample, focusing on yellow fever vaccine responses in identical twins.

The chain links TRBV5-1 to TRBJ2-2; no reliable D call. This clonotype was sampled from a woman under 30 in good health. Material: CD8+ T cells sorted from blood. In DNA, the CDR3 is TGCGCCAGCAGCTTGGAAACGAACACCGGGGAGCTGTTTTTT. This translates into CASSLETNTGELFF.